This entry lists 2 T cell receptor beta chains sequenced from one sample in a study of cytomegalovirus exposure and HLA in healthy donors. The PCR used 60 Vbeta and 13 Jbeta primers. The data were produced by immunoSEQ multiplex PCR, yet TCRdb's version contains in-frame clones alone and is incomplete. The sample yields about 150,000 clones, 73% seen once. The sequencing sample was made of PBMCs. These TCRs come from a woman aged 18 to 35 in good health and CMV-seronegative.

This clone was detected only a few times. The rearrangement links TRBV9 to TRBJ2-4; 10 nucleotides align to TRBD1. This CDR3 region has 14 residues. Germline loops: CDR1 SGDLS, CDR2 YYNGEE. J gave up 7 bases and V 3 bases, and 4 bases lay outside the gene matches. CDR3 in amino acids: CASSGQGAANIQYF. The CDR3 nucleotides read TGTGCCAGCAGCGGACAGGGGGCGGCGAACATTCAGTACTTC.

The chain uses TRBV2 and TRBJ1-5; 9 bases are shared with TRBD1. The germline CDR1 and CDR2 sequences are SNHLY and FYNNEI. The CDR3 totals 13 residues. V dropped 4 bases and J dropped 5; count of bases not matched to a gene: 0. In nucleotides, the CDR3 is TGTGCCAGCAGTGGGACAGGGGATCAGCCCCAGCATTTT. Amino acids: CASSGTGDQPQHF.